A single sample gave rise to the 12 T cell receptor beta chains below, sequenced in a study of OX40 agonist ivuxolimab in advanced cancers. Some clones are missing from TCRdb's copy, which holds only in-frame ones; the method was immunoSEQ multiplex PCR. This sample has about 96,000 clones; 70% to 85% occur once, and the top ten carry 5.8%. Source: CD4+ or CD8+ T cells sorted from blood, taken in a trial of the OX40 agonist ivuxolimab. Source of these receptors: an adult with an advanced solid tumor such as melanoma, head and neck, liver or kidney cancer.

V usage is TRBV27 and J usage is TRBJ2-7; 8 bases match TRBD2. The CDR3 extends over 16 amino acids. CDR1 MNHEY and CDR2 SMNVEV come from the germline V gene (reference sequence). The J segment lost 4 bases and the V segment lost 6 bases, leaving 14 bases of the junction unmatched. The CDR3 DNA follows: TGTGCCAGCAGGGTAGGGGGACTAGGGCCTAAGTACGAGCAGTACTTC. This encodes CASRVGGLGPKYEQYF.

The chain employs TRBV4-3 and TRBJ1-1; D might be TRBD1 (6 bases). This CDR3 is 15 amino acids long. Looked up from germline, CDR1 is LGHNA and CDR2 is YSLEER. The germline V and J ends were trimmed by 2 bases and 6 bases, with 16 bases remaining between them. The CDR3 nucleotides are TGCGCCAGCAGCCAATTAGCGGGGGCGTCGGCTGAAGCTTTCTTT. It codes for CASSQLAGASAEAFF.

V usage is TRBV7-9 and J usage is TRBJ1-1; D perhaps matches TRBD1 (5 bases). Between the trimmed V and J ends, which lost 5 bases and 4 bases, there was a span of 11 bases. The germline V gene encodes CDR1 SEHNR and CDR2 FQNEAQ (reference sequence). The CDR3 covers 13 residues. The CDR3 DNA sequence: TGTGCCAGCAGCCCGACCGGGGGCACTGAAGCTTTCTTT. Protein: CASSPTGGTEAFF.

This clone showed up just once. The V call is TRBV5-1, the J call TRBJ1-1; D is undetermined. Germline CDR1 SGHRS, CDR2 YFSETQ. There are 14 residues in the CDR3. The V end was cut by 2 bases, the J end by 0 bases, with 8 bases between. The DNA of the CDR3 is TGCGCCAGCAGCTTAGACCAAATGAACACTGAAGCTTTCTTT. It translates to CASSLDQMNTEAFF.

The chain joins TRBV7-2 to TRBJ2-3; TRBD2 aligns across 9 bases. The germline CDR1 and CDR2 sequences are SGHTA and FQGNSA. This CDR3 has 15 amino acids. The J segment lost 5 bases and the V segment lost 5 bases, leaving 8 bases of the junction unmatched. DNA of the CDR3: TGTGCCAGCAGCATTAGCGGGAGCCGGATAGATACGCAGTATTTT. It encodes CASSISGSRIDTQYF.

V gene TRBV6-6 combines with J gene TRBJ1-5, with a possible D match to TRBD1 (6 bases). Looked up from germline, CDR1 is MNHNY and CDR2 is SVGAGI (reference sequence). The V end lost 7 bases, the J end lost 9 bases, and 13 bases lay between the germline ends. The CDR3 spans 12 residues. CDR3 in amino acids: CASTPGAWPQHF. The CDR3 nucleotides read TGTGCCAGCACCCCGGGGGCCTGGCCCCAGCATTTT.

The rearrangement links TRBV28 to TRBJ2-3, with 11 bases lining up with TRBD2. Germline values: CDR1 MDHEN, CDR2 SYDVKM. The CDR3 has 16 residues. The ends lost 6 bases at V and 2 bases at J; junction bases unmatched: 7. Here the CDR3 reads CASSTLAGAFTDTQYF. DNA for the CDR3: TGTGCCAGCAGCACACTAGCGGGGGCCTTCACAGATACGCAGTATTTT. Full variable domain (outside the CDR3, taken from reference TRBV28 and TRBJ2-3): DVKVTQSSRYLVKRTGEKVFLECVQDMDHENMFWYRQDPGLGLRLIYFSYDVKMKEKGDIPEGYSVSREKKERFSLILESASTNQTSMYLCASSTLAGAFTDTQYFGPGTRLTVL.

The chain carries TRBV14 and TRBJ1-3; TRBD1 matches 8 bases. The CDR3 length is 13 residues. The germline CDR1 and CDR2 sequences are SGHDN and FVKESK. V dropped 8 bases and J dropped 4; count of bases not matched to a gene: 4. The CDR3 here is CASRRTGGNTIYF. In DNA form, the CDR3 reads TGTGCCAGCCGAAGGACAGGGGGAAACACCATATATTTT.

The CDR3: CASSLDSASGANVLTF. The CDR3 DNA reads as TGCGCCAGCAGCTTGGACTCCGCATCTGGGGCCAACGTCCTGACTTTC. The chain is built from TRBV5-1 and TRBJ2-6; D gene uncertain. V was pared by 0 bases and J by 1 base, with 8 bases between. This CDR3 region has 16 residues. The V gene's germline CDR1 is SGHRS and CDR2 YFSETQ.

The chain carries TRBV7-2 and TRBJ2-7; the D gene is possibly TRBD2 (5 bases). Trimming removed 0 bases at V and 0 bases at J, with 9 bases between. This CDR3 has 15 residues. Looked up from germline, CDR1 is SGHTA and CDR2 is FQGNSA. The CDR3: CASSLATLGSYEQYF. The CDR3 DNA follows: TGTGCCAGCAGCTTAGCCACACTAGGCTCCTACGAGCAGTACTTC.

This clone was picked up a small number of times. The gene calls are TRBV19 and TRBJ1-2; D uncertain. Trimming pared 9 bases from V and 4 bases from J, leaving 6 bases between. The V gene's germline CDR1 is LNHDA and CDR2 SQIVND (reference sequence). There are 10 residues in the CDR3. The CDR3 reads CASGPYGYTF. CDR3 coding DNA: TGTGCCAGCGGGCCCTATGGCTACACCTTC.

This clone has a handful of counts. This chain joins TRBV30 and TRBJ1-2, with D perhaps TRBD1 (6 bases). The CDR3 extends over 13 amino acids. V was pared by 1 base and J by 8 bases, with 14 bases between. Germline lookup yields CDR1 GTSNPN and CDR2 SVGIG (reference sequence). The CDR3 loop is CAWSEGGNGGYTF. The CDR3 region has the DNA TGTGCCTGGAGTGAAGGGGGGAACGGCGGCTACACCTTC. The full variable domain, with the rest looked up from reference TRBV30 and TRBJ1-2, is SQTIHQWPATLVQPVGSPLSLECTVEGTSNPNLYWYRQAAGRGLQLLFYSVGIGQISSEVPQNLSASRPQDRQFILSSKKLLLSDSGFYLCAWSEGGNGGYTFGSGTRLTVV.